This T cell receptor (beta chain) was profiled in a study of T cells in pancreatic ductal adenocarcinoma listed by TCRdb under 2017. About the study as a whole: To learn about the adaptive T-cell response arising naturally, investigators profiled where tumor-infiltrating CD8+ T cells, together with suppressive cells, were located within resected pancreatic ductal adenocarcinoma, how abundant they were, and what qualities they showed.

As for this clone: Its target antigen remains unknown. Within one base of it there is no much larger clone, and no base qualities were kept.

Selected pancreatic ductal adenocarcinoma patients had undergone surgery without neoadjuvant therapy. Peripheral blood was collected in heparin tubes, and PBMCs were then isolated from the blood with a histopaque density gradient and cryopreserved in approximately 9.8% DMSO. Using the DNeasy Blood and Tissue Kit with Proteinase K and RNase treatment, genomic DNA was extracted from roughly seven PBMC and about ten flash-frozen tumor specimens. TCR beta CDR3 regions were amplified from genomic DNA using the immunoSEQ hsTCRB kit. High-throughput TRB CDR3 sequencing was performed on an Illumina HiSeq system. Concerning the study's data processing: The immunoSEQ software was used to analyze sequencing reads, and nonproductive sequences containing premature stops or frame-shifts were removed. Clonality of the repertoire was calculated as one minus Shannon entropy normalized by log2 of the number of unique productive sequences. TCRdb's version of the immuneACCESS table is confined to in-frame rearrangements and falls short of the full clone set. An unresolved V gene accounts for under half of the shortfall where checked; the remainder is of unknown origin. V and J calls and clone size are given by that table; D and trimming were obtained from the DNA. Here the sample has about 11,000 clones; roughly 90% occur a single time. The ten largest clones represent less than 20% of the sample.

Summary of the overall study and its limitations: Since most people with pancreatic cancer show up with disease that cannot be operated on, the resected cohort was biased toward the minority who had early-stage disease. Tumor versus blood clonality comparisons may be biased because tumors are enriched in CD45RO+ effector rather than naive T cells, biasing toward lower diversity. No significant difference in T-cell clonality was found between tumor and blood, with mean clonality of about 0.11 in tumors and approximately 0.07 in blood. Blood samples had more total productive templates and 7 to 10-fold more unique clonotypes than tumor samples.

From its cysteine to its phenylalanine, the CDR3 spans 10 amino acids. The CDR3 DNA has 30 bases and is translated from base 1. The germline V gene (reference sequence) provides CDR1 LNHDA and CDR2 SQIVND. The junction carries 3 bases between V and J, which are trimmed by 7 bases and 3 bases respectively. Rearrangement joined TRBV19 to TRBJ1-2; there is no confident call for the D gene. The sequence came from a human donor with pancreatic ductal adenocarcinoma. Sequencing was carried out using PBMCs. CDR3 region: CASNYYGYTF. DNA sequence: TGTGCCAGTAACTACTATGGCTACACCTTC. The full variable domain, completed from the reference TRBV19 and TRBJ1-2 proteins outside the CDR3, reads DGGITQSPKYLFRKEGQNVTLSCEQNLNHDAMYWYRQDPGQGLRLIYYSQIVNDFQKGDIAEGYSVSREKKESFPLTVTSAQKNPTAFYLCASNYYGYTFGSGTRLTVV.